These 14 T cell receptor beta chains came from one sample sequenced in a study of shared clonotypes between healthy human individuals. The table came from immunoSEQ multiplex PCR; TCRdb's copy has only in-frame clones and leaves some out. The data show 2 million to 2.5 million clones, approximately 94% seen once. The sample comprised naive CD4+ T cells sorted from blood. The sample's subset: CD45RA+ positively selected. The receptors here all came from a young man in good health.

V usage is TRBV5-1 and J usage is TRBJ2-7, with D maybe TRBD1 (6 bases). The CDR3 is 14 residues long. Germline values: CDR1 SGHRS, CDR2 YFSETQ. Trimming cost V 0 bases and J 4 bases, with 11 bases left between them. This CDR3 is CASSLGTAPYEQYF. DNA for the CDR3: TGCGCCAGCAGCTTGGGGACAGCCCCATACGAGCAGTACTTC.

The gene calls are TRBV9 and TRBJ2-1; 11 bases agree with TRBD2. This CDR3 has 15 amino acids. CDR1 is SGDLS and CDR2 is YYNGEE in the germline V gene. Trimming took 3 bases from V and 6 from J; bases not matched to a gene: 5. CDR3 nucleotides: TGTGCCAGCAGCGATAGCGGGAGGGCCTCCAATGAGCAGTTCTTC. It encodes CASSDSGRASNEQFF. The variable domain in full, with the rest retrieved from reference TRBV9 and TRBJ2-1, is DSGVTQTPKHLITATGQRVTLRCSPRSGDLSVYWYQQSLDQGLQFLIQYYNGEERAKGNILERFSAQQFPDLHSELNLSSLELGDSALYFCASSDSGRASNEQFFGPGTRLTVL.

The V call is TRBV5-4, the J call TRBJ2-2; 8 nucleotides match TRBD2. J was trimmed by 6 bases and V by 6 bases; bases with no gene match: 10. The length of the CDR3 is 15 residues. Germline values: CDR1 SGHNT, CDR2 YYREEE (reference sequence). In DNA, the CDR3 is TGTGCCAGCACAACCCAGCGGGAGCCCCCCGGGGAGCTGTTTTTT. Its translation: CASTTQREPPGELFF.

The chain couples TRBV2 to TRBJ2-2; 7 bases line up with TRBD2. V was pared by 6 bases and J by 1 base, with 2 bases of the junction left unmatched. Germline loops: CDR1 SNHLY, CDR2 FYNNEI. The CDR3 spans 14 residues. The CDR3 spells CASRSGKNTGELFF. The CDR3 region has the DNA TGTGCCAGCAGGAGCGGGAAGAACACCGGGGAGCTGTTTTTT.

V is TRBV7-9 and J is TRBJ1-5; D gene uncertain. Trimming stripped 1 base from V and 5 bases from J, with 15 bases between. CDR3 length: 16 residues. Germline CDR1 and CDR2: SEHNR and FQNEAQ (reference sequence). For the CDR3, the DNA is TGTGCCAGCAGCTTAGGGGGTACTCAAGAGCATCAGCCCCAGCATTTT. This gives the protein CASSLGGTQEHQPQHF.

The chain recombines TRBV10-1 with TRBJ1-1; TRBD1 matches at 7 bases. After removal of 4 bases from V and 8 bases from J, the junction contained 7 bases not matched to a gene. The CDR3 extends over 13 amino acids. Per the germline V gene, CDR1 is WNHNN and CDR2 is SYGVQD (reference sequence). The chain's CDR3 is CASSVAGTAEAFF. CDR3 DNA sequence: TGCGCCAGCAGTGTAGCCGGGACAGCCGAAGCTTTCTTT.

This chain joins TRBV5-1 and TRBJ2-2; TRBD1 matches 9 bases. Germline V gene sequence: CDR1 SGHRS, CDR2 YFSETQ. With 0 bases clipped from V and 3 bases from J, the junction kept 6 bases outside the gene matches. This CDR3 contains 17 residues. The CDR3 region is CASSLGPGQGDTGELFF. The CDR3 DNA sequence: TGCGCCAGCAGCTTGGGGCCGGGACAGGGAGACACCGGGGAGCTGTTTTTT.

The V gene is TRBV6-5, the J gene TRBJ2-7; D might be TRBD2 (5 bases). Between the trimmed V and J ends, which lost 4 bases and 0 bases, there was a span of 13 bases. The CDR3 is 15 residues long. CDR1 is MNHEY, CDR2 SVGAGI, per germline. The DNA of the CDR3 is TGTGCCAGCAGTTCCTTACGGGGAAGCTCCTACGAGCAGTACTTC. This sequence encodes CASSSLRGSSYEQYF.

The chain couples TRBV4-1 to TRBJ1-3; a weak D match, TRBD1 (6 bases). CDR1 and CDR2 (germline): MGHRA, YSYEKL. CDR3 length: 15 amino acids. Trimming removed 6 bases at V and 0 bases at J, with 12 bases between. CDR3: CASSLTGTSGNTIYF. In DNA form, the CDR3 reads TGCGCCAGCAGTCTTACAGGGACCTCTGGAAACACCATATATTTT.

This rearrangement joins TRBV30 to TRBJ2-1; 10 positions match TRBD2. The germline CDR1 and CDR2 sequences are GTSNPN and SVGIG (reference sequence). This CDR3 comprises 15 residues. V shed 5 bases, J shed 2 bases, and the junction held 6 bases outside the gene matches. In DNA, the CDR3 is TGTGCCTGGGACCCTACTAGCGGGGCCTACAATGAGCAGTTCTTC. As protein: CAWDPTSGAYNEQFF.

Here the CDR3 reads CASSRQGALGYGYTF. The CDR3 nucleotides are TGTGCCAGCAGCAGACAGGGGGCACTCGGCTATGGCTACACCTTC. V usage is TRBV6-5 and J usage is TRBJ1-2; 10 nucleotides agree with TRBD1. V lost 6 bases to trimming and J lost 4 bases; unmatched junction nucleotides: 8. Germline lookup yields CDR1 MNHEY and CDR2 SVGAGI. This CDR3 is 15 amino acids long.

This chain's CDR3 is CASSVGTLAGETQYF. The CDR3 coding sequence is TGTGCCAGCAGCGTCGGGACGCTAGCGGGAGAGACCCAGTACTTC. The V and J genes are TRBV5-4 and TRBJ2-5, with 8 positions matching TRBD2. CDR1 SGHNT and CDR2 YYREEE come from the germline V gene (reference sequence). The CDR3 runs to 15 residues. The V and J ends lost 4 bases and 4 bases, in that order; junction bases with no gene match: 9. The whole variable domain, filled in from reference TRBV5-4 and TRBJ2-5, reads ETGVTQSPTHLIKTRGQQVTLRCSSQSGHNTVSWYQQALGQGPQFIFQYYREEENGRGNFPPRFSGLQFPNYSSELNVNALELDDSALYLCASSVGTLAGETQYFGPGTRLLVL.

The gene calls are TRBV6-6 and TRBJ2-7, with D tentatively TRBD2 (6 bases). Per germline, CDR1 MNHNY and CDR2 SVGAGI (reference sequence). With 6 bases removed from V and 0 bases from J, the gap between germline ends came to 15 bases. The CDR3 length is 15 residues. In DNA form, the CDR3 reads TGTGCCAGCAGCCGGGGACTGGACATCTCCTACGAGCAGTACTTC. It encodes CASSRGLDISYEQYF.

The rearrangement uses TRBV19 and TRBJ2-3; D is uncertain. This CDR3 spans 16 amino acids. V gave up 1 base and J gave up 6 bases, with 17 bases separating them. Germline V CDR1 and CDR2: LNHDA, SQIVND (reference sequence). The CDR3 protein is CASSIVWTPLSDTQYF. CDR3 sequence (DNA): TGTGCCAGTAGTATAGTATGGACCCCCTTATCGGATACGCAGTATTTT.